The following is a TCR beta chain sequence with its context. The target of this receptor is not known. Within one base of it there is no much larger clone, and no base qualities were kept. Preparation of the library involved the immunoSEQ multiplex PCR assay. For the multiplex PCR, a mixture combining 60 forward primers for TCR Vbeta segments and 13 reverse primers for TCR Jbeta segments was used. A multiplex PCR assay on genomic DNA amplified the CDR3 region of rearranged TCR beta genes. The amplified TCR beta libraries were sequenced on the Illumina HiSeq System as 87-base-pair reads. The published analysis was carried out like this. Across the 600 to 700 repertoires, a later analysis counted roughly 77 million unique TCR beta chains, around 11 million of which were shared by at least two donors. To remove PCR and sequencing errors, raw reads were error-corrected and collapsed into unique sequences using a nearest-neighbor algorithm that merged closely related sequences. To assign V, D and J gene segments, CDR3 sequences were aligned to IMGT reference sequences. For a sequence to be retained, a match of at least six nucleotides was required to both a V gene segment and a J gene segment. Rearrangements were called productive when the CDR3 lacked stop codons and stayed in frame with V and J; all others were non-productive. CDR3 was defined according to IMGT convention as the region running from the second conserved V-encoded cysteine to the conserved J-encoded phenylalanine. The earlier analysis of fewer than 700 of the donors excluded sequences that lacked an unambiguous match to a single V gene segment. An earlier analysis of approximately 590 of the donors called V segments functional above 56.7% productive rearrangements and segregating when the between-donor standard deviation exceeded 5%. A statistical classification framework was developed to diagnose cytomegalovirus status using the catalog of TCR beta chain sequences. A later analysis assigned V and J genes by comparing TCR nucleotide sequences with IMGT/GENE-DB human TR gene sequences. The TCRdist pipeline was used in a later analysis to assign CDR3 sequences and most-parsimonious VDJ recombination scenarios. A later analysis defined each TCR beta chain by its CDR3 amino acid sequence plus V-gene family, and excluded reads lacking a unique V-gene family. A later analysis removed nearly 600 highly shared, low-generation-probability nucleotide sequences to deal with suspected cross-contamination and a sequencing artifact. In a later analysis, a clonal expansion index was calculated for each public chain from normalized within-repertoire ranks of inferred template counts. A later analysis computed generation probabilities with a VDJ recombination model fitted to out-of-frame rearrangements, and checked the results against IGoR. In a later analysis, TCR-TCR, TCR-HLA and TCR-CMV co-occurrence was scored with hypergeometric tests, and a repertoire-size bias correction was applied to TCR pairs. False discovery rates were estimated in a later analysis by permuting HLA or CMV assignments 20 times. A later analysis grouped co-occurring TCRs with DBSCAN, adding TCRdist sequence similarity when clustering within HLA-allele-positive subsets. For co-occurrence clustering, repertoires with fewer than 30,000 or more than 120,000 public chains were excluded, along with a handful of repertoires with anomalous nucleotide sharing. Imported from immuneACCESS, the table was reduced by TCRdb to in-frame sequences with V and J called. These copies leave out some clones; in studies compared against another copy, an unresolved V gene accounts for under half, and the cause of the remainder is not known. From that table come the V and J calls and clone size; the DNA was used to work out D and trimming. The sample contains some 90,000 clones, 69% of them found a single time. More than 2.5% of the sample lies in the top ten.

Trimming at the junction amounts to 4 bases on V and 0 bases on J, and the germline ends lie 12 bases apart. Including the terminal cysteine and phenylalanine, the CDR3 comprises 15 residues. Only the CDR3 DNA is retained, 45 bases long and in frame from the first base. Per the germline V gene (reference sequence), SEHNR is the CDR1 and FQNEAQ is the CDR2. The cohort consisted of 670 or so healthy bone marrow donors. At the time of sampling, all cohort members were nominally healthy, though unrecorded immune exposures were likely present. The donor was CMV seronegative and was included in the group of 352 seronegative cohort members. A peripheral blood sample was collected from each donor, and TCR beta sequencing was performed on peripheral blood mononuclear cells. Genomic DNA extraction from the blood cell samples was performed with the Qiagen DNeasy Blood Extraction Kit. The data derive from a study of cytomegalovirus exposure and HLA in healthy donors (dated 2017 in TCRdb). About the investigation overall: In an earlier analysis of under 750 of the donors, about 270 Gb of sequence data and 100 million or so unique TCR beta sequences from about 180 million T cells were reported. Rather than drawing on any new phenotypic data, the later analysis identified candidate immune exposures from TCR beta sequences and the way those sequences occurred across donors. Besides the first cohort of roughly 700 subjects, a separate validation cohort made up of roughly 130 different subjects was used. Typing coverage varied by locus: roughly 620-640 donors for A, B, C, DRB1 and DQB1; some 520 for DQA1; some 610 for DPA1; roughly 470 for DPB1. A later genetic analysis took genome-wide SNP genotypes for 398 of the 666 donors and used that subset as a discovery cohort. Around 320 gigabases of sequencing data and tens of millions of unique TCR sequences were included in an early release covering several hundred HLA-typed donors. Donor age, sex, ethnicity and CMV serostatus were compiled alongside the repertoire data. The T cell repertoires of under 700 subjects were profiled by immunosequencing and related to cytomegalovirus serostatus. An earlier analysis of about 600 of the donors used high-throughput TCR beta sequencing to judge whether each TCR beta V gene segment behaved as functional or pseudogenic. All discovery cohort repertoires had been generated on a single sequencing platform. High-throughput TCR immunosequencing, statistical association of individual TCRs with disease status, and machine learning were combined to predict cytomegalovirus infection status. The aim of the study was to test whether cataloging public T cell receptors could identify signatures of past pathogen exposure. HLA typing covered class I and class II loci at four-digit resolution. A later analysis re-analyzed previously published TCR beta repertoires from about 730 donors and added high-resolution HLA genotyping to study TCR occurrence patterns. Of the 398 genotyped donors, around 81% fell in the genetic ancestry cluster associated with self-reported Caucasian donors. About 5 DR-DQ haplotypes were handled as single units for association and clustering, since linkage in the cohort was strong. On average, around 230,000 unique TCR beta nucleotide sequences were sequenced per donor among a few hundred genotyped donors of the cohort, with roughly 19% of those sequences being non-productive.

Results and caveats for the whole study, not just this receptor: A few of the identified cytomegalovirus-associated TCR beta chains were confirmed in vitro to be specific for cytomegalovirus antigens. V-gene and J-gene trimming of TCR beta chains was associated with a missense DCLRE1C variant in a later genetic analysis, and the association was replicated in an independent cohort. The study listed 164 TCR beta chains as associated with cytomegalovirus. Most CMV-associated TCR beta chains appeared to be HLA-restricted in a later analysis, and the HLA associations seemed to be driven largely by CMV exposure. At a false discovery rate of 0.05, a later analysis linked 16,000 or so TCR beta sequences to specific HLA alleles. Most TCR sequences were seen in very few donors, while some public TCRs were found in many individuals. Several of the top co-occurrence clusters appeared to be linked to parvovirus B19, influenza, CMV and Epstein-Barr virus, according to a later analysis. A cluster of highly shared sequence variants was judged likely to be a technical artifact of the sequencing pipeline. Roughly uniform sequencing depth across donors was assumed in presence/absence analyses, although this assumption may not hold. When HLA alleles, especially DR and DQ, strongly co-occurred, attributing TCR associations to individual alleles was difficult. A later analysis found that HLA-associated TCR beta chains were more clonally expanded and had lower generation probabilities than equally common non-associated chains. A later genetic analysis reported fewer N-insertions in productive TCRs among donors in an Asian-associated ancestry cluster than the roughly 670-donor mean. In a later analysis, the rate of TCR association differed among HLA loci, with DRB1 alleles having the most associated TCRs and HLA-C alleles having the fewest. Because HLA typing was unavailable for some donors at each locus, only the typed subset was used in association tests. Cytomegalovirus status was reported to be diagnosed by the classifier with high specificity and sensitivity in both the original and validation cohorts. Because the 87-base-pair reads could not distinguish some IMGT-functional V segments, including TRBV6-2 and TRBV6-3, those segments were excluded. The authors suggested that the approach could potentially be extended to other disease states and immunological phenotypes. Immune exposure information for the cohort was limited to CMV serostatus. Around 16 rarely observed V segments, including chromosome 9 orphons, were excluded from the earlier analysis of approximately 500 of the donors because counts were too low. A further reported finding was that TCR beta sequences accurately predicted the HLA-A and HLA-B alleles for most subjects in the first cohort. Only TCR beta chains were sequenced in this cohort, and the absence of alpha or paired-chain data limited detectable features. In an earlier analysis of 500 to 650 of the donors, most TCR beta V segments appeared in productive rearrangements about 90% or about 30% of the time, broadly matching IMGT annotations. Correlated functional status among segregating V segments might be attributable to linkage disequilibrium, but an unknown experimental factor could not be ruled out.

The sequence was obtained from a middle-aged man in good health and CMV-seronegative. Sequenced material: PBMCs. Recombination linked TRBV7-9 to TRBJ1-1; no confident D gene assignment can be made. The sequence in DNA is TGTGCCAGCAGCTCCCCCGGGTCAGTGAACACTGAAGCTTTCTTT. Its protein reads: CASSSPGSVNTEAFF. The reference TRBV7-9 and TRBJ1-1 proteins fill in what lies around the CDR3, so the full variable domain reads DTGVSQNPRHKITKRGQNVTFRCDPISEHNRLYWYRQTLGQGPEFLTYFQNEAQLEKSRLLSDRFSAERPKGSFSTLEIQRTEQGDSAMYLCASSSPGSVNTEAFFGQGTRLTVV.